These T cell receptor beta chains were read from a single sample in a study of monozygotic twins with inflammatory bowel disease. From its re-call of the 5' RACE reads, TCRdb lists each CDR3 protein once, without DNA. Recorded for this sample: 190,000 or so distinct CDR3 sequences. The specimen sequenced was blood. These receptors all stem from a human donor with ulcerative colitis or Crohn's disease, or a healthy co-twin of an affected twin (not recorded which). The CDR3 runs from the conserved cysteine through the conserved F or W. The order of the fields is V gene, J gene, CDR3 protein.

V gene: TRBV5-5
J gene: TRBJ2-1
CDR3 protein: CASSLQGDYPPGEQFF

V gene: TRBV20-1
J gene: TRBJ2-7
CDR3 protein: CSARYEAYEQYF

V gene: TRBV3-1
J gene: TRBJ1-4
CDR3 protein: CASSPEYTTEKLFF

V gene: TRBV20-1
J gene: TRBJ1-1
CDR3 protein: CSARDSLNTEAFF

V gene: TRBV5-1
J gene: TRBJ2-5
CDR3 protein: CASSLGGQQETQYF

V gene: TRBV12-5
J gene: TRBJ1-5
CDR3 protein: CASGFRDQPQHF

V gene: TRBV5-1
J gene: TRBJ1-2
CDR3 protein: CASSLAGVSGGYTF

V gene: TRBV3-1
J gene: TRBJ2-5
CDR3 protein: CASSPYPAGGAQETQYF

V gene: TRBV10-3
J gene: TRBJ1-6
CDR3 protein: CAIKDGQGNSPLHF

V gene: TRBV7-9
J gene: TRBJ2-1
CDR3 protein: CASSLELTSGGPNEQFF

V gene: TRBV7-3
J gene: TRBJ2-6
CDR3 protein: CASSPLAGGANVLTF

V gene: TRBV7-6
J gene: TRBJ1-4
CDR3 protein: CASSRGGGQGNEKLFF

V gene: TRBV5-1
J gene: TRBJ1-2
CDR3 protein: CASSLVGGANYGYTF

V gene: TRBV20-1
J gene: TRBJ1-2
CDR3 protein: CSARDRPGRSGYTF

V gene: TRBV10-3
J gene: TRBJ2-3
CDR3 protein: CAISESPGQGADTQYF

V gene: TRBV12-3/TRBV12-4
J gene: TRBJ1-6
CDR3 protein: CASSLGASNSPLHF

V gene: TRBV9
J gene: TRBJ1-1
CDR3 protein: CASSVERSTEAFF

V gene: TRBV5-1
J gene: TRBJ2-3
CDR3 protein: CASSLGQRDTQYF

V gene: TRBV6-5
J gene: TRBJ1-4
CDR3 protein: CASSYGTGSDEKLFF

V gene: TRBV27
J gene: TRBJ2-7
CDR3 protein: CASSLSPGTYEQYF

V gene: TRBV12-3/TRBV12-4
J gene: TRBJ2-7
CDR3 protein: CASREVGSLREQYF

V gene: TRBV3-1
J gene: TRBJ1-5
CDR3 protein: CASSQQGGNQPQYF

V gene: TRBV10-2
J gene: TRBJ2-2
CDR3 protein: CASKASGGSGELFF

V gene: TRBV5-1
J gene: TRBJ1-1
CDR3 protein: CASSTGRGMNTEAFF

V gene: TRBV5-1
J gene: TRBJ1-1
CDR3 protein: CASSWDLTLNTEAFF

V gene: TRBV18
J gene: TRBJ1-4
CDR3 protein: CASSLRTAENEKLFF

V gene: TRBV10-3
J gene: TRBJ1-5
CDR3 protein: CATHDRVSNQPQHF

V gene: TRBV9
J gene: TRBJ2-1
CDR3 protein: CASSVGGLAGHNEQFF

V gene: TRBV5-8
J gene: TRBJ2-2
CDR3 protein: CASSPGRGLWDTGELFF

V gene: TRBV20-1
J gene: TRBJ1-2
CDR3 protein: CSARGQGASDGYTF

V gene: TRBV5-1
J gene: TRBJ2-1
CDR3 protein: CASSSSGTPRGNEQFF

V gene: TRBV18
J gene: TRBJ2-5
CDR3 protein: CASSPRLATQETQYF

V gene: TRBV12-3/TRBV12-4
J gene: TRBJ2-4
CDR3 protein: CASSLHPGREGKNIQYF

V gene: TRBV7-2
J gene: TRBJ1-3
CDR3 protein: CASSLTGNSGNTIYF

V gene: TRBV7-9
J gene: TRBJ1-2
CDR3 protein: CASSARLDRTNLYGYTF

V gene: TRBV5-6
J gene: TRBJ2-1
CDR3 protein: CASSLSWTVGYNEQFF

V gene: TRBV5-4
J gene: TRBJ1-6
CDR3 protein: CASSPRDRQNSPLHF

V gene: TRBV5-4
J gene: TRBJ2-5
CDR3 protein: CASSSRTGVGTQYF

V gene: TRBV29-1
J gene: TRBJ2-1
CDR3 protein: CSSQGLDEQFF

V gene: TRBV4-2
J gene: TRBJ1-2
CDR3 protein: CASSQEENRGYTF

V gene: TRBV2
J gene: TRBJ1-2
CDR3 protein: CASPPGQEIGYTF